This T cell receptor (beta chain) derives from a study of graft-versus-host responses after intestinal transplantation. The germline CDR1 and CDR2 sequences are MNHEY and SVGAGI. With 4 bases clipped from V and 3 bases from J, the junction kept 2 bases outside the gene matches. CDR3 length equals 14 residues. Clones were sequenced by immunoSEQ multiplex PCR, and TCRdb holds only the in-frame ones, with some missing. The sample yields 96,000 or so clones, around 90% seen once. On this clone itself: Its antigen is not identified. The sample contains more than one DNA sequence encoding this CDR3.

This TCR came from a human donor who received an intestinal transplant. The sample consisted of unstimulated CD4+ T cells sorted from spleen or lymph node cells, taken before intestinal transplant. The V gene is TRBV6-5, the J gene TRBJ2-7; 11 bases are shared with TRBD1. The DNA for the CDR3 is TGTGCCAGCAGTTCGGACAGGGGGCTCTACGAGCAGTACTTC. Its translation is CASSSDRGLYEQYF.